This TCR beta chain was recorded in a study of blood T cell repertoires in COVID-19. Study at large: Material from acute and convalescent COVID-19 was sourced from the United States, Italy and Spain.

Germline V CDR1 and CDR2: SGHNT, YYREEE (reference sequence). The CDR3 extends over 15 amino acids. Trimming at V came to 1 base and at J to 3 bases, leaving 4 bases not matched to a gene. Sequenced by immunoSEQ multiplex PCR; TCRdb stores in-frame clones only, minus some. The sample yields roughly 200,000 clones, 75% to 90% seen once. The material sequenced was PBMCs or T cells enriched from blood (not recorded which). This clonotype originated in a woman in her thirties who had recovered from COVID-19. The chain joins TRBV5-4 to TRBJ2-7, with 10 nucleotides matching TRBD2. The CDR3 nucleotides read TGTGCCAGCAGCTTGATGTCTAGCGGGAGCTACGAGCAGTACTTC. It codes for CASSLMSSGSYEQYF.